This T cell receptor (beta chain) was obtained from a study of early T cells in non-severe SARS-CoV-2 infection. Study information: With bulk RNA from unsorted whole blood as input, sequencing yielded unpaired chains.

CDR1 MNHEY and CDR2 SVGAGI come from the germline V gene. V lost 6 bases and J lost 7; bases outside the gene matches: 9. This CDR3 spans 14 amino acids. TCRdb used MiXCR to reprocess the 5' RACE reads, holding one entry per CDR3 protein. Among tens of thousands of distinct CDR3 sequences listed, about 5.3% were seen once. This clonotype has at least ten counts. Material: whole blood, obtained at baseline. The chain links TRBV6-5 to TRBJ1-2; TRBD1 aligns across 9 bases. The clonotype originates from an adult who was a healthcare worker with PCR-confirmed SARS-CoV-2 infection or an uninfected control (not recorded which). DNA of the CDR3: TGTGCCAGCAGATCTACCGGGACAGGGAGTGGCTACACCTTC. Translated: CASRSTGTGSGYTF.